The rows below give T cell receptor beta chains drawn from one sample of a study of Graves' ophthalmopathy and Graves' hyperthyroidism. TCRdb reanalysed the multiplex PCR reads using MiXCR and keeps one entry per CDR3 protein. The sample lists over a million distinct CDR3 sequences, about 36% seen once, with over 8.5% in the top ten. The sequenced sample consisted of peripheral blood or thyroid tissue (not recorded which). These receptor sequences come from an adult man with Graves' hyperthyroidism. CDR3s include the opening cysteine and the closing phenylalanine or tryptophan. D genes are given only for firm matches. Size is stated for part of the rows, as once, few or many counts, or as a class when the clone is expanded.

TRBJ2-5	many	TRBD2	TRBV29-1	15	TGCAGCGTTGAAGGGACTAGCGGGAGGGCCGAGACCCAGTACTTC	CSVEGTSGRAETQYF
TRBJ1-2	NA	NA	TRBV2	13	TGTGCCAGCTTACCAATCCAGGGGAGAGGCTACACCTTC	CASLPIQGRGYTF
TRBJ2-7	many	NA	TRBV10-3	14	TGTGCCATCAGTGACCGGGCTACCTCCTACGAGCAGTACTTC	CAISDRATSYEQYF
TRBJ2-7	many	TRBD1	TRBV12-3/TRBV12-4	14	TGTGCCAGCAGTTCTTGGGACAGGGGCCACGAGCAGTACTTC	CASSSWDRGHEQYF
TRBJ1-2	NA	TRBD1	TRBV7-3	15	TGTGCCAGCAGCTCAAACGGGTGGGACAGTGGCGGCTACACCTTC	CASSSNGWDSGGYTF
TRBJ1-4	NA	NA	TRBV20-1	13	TGCAGTGCTAGCCCCCGAGGATATGAAAAACTGTTTTTT	CSASPRGYEKLFF
TRBJ2-5	NA	NA	TRBV10-3	13	TGTGCCACCGGGGGGCGATCGATGGAGACCCAGTACTTC	CATGGRSMETQYF
TRBJ2-7	few	TRBD1	TRBV7-9	16	TGTGCCAGCAGCTCCTCGGGACAGACCACATCCTACGAGCAGTACTTC	CASSSSGQTTSYEQYF
TRBJ2-7	NA	NA	TRBV15	13	TGTGCCACCAGCAGAGACATCCTCTACGAGCAGTACTTC	CATSRDILYEQYF
TRBJ1-1	few	TRBD1	TRBV7-8	14	TGTGCCAGCAGACTATACAGGGGGAATAATGAAGCTTTCTTT	CASRLYRGNNEAFF
TRBJ2-5	NA	TRBD2	TRBV7-8	16	TGTGCCAGCAGTCGAGGTAGCGGGAGTTTTGGTGAGACCCAGTACTTC	CASSRGSGSFGETQYF
TRBJ1-1	many	NA	TRBV29-1	12	TGCAGCGTGCTTGCAGGGAACACTGAAGCTTTCTTT	CSVLAGNTEAFF
TRBJ1-6	many	NA	TRBV10-2	16	TGCGCCAGCAGGGCTCAGGGGTTAGCCCCTAGCCCACCCCTCCACTTT	CASRAQGLAPSPPLHF
TRBJ2-7	once	NA	TRBV2	13	TGTGCTAGAGATGGGGAAGTCTCGTACGAGCAGTACTTC	CARDGEVSYEQYF
TRBJ1-5	NA	TRBD1	TRBV19	14	TGTGCCAGTCACCGCAGGGGGGGAGATCAGCCCCAGCATTTT	CASHRRGGDQPQHF
TRBJ1-1	NA	TRBD1	TRBV5-1	15	TGCGCCAGCAGCCTACAGGGGATTGTGGGCACTGAAGCTTTCTTT	CASSLQGIVGTEAFF
TRBJ2-7	few	NA	TRBV25-1	14	TGTGCCAGCAGTGAAACAGGCCGCGTCCGGGAGCAGTACTTC	CASSETGRVREQYF
TRBJ1-5	NA	NA	TRBV6-2/TRBV6-3	15	TGTGCCACCGAGGACGAAACATATAGCAATCAGCCCCAGCATTTT	CATEDETYSNQPQHF
TRBJ1-2	many	TRBD1	TRBV7-9	15	TGTGCCAGCAGCTTCCCGGGACAGACACCCTATGGCTACACCTTC	CASSFPGQTPYGYTF